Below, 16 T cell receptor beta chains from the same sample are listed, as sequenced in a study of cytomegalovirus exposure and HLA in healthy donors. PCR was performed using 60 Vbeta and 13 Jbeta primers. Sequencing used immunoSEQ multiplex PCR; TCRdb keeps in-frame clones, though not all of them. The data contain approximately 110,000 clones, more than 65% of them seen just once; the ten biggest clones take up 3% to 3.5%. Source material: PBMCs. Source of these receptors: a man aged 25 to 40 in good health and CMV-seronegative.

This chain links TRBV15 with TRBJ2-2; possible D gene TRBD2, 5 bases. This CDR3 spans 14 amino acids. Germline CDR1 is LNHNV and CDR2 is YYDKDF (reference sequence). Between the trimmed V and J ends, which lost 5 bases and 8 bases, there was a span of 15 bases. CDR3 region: CATSRRGIPGELFF. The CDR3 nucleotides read TGTGCCACCAGCCGAAGAGGGATTCCAGGGGAGCTGTTTTTT.

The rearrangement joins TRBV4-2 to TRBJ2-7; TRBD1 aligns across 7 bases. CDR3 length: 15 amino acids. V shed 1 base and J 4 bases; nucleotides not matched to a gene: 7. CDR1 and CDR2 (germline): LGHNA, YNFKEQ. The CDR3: CASSQARGQQYEQYF. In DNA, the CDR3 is TGTGCCAGCAGCCAAGCAAGGGGACAGCAATACGAGCAGTACTTC.

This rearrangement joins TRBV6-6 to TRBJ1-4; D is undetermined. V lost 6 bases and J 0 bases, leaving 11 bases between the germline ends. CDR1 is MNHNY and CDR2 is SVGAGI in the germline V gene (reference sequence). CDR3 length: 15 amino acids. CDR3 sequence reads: CASRPSDATNEKLFF. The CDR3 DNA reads TGTGCCAGCAGACCCAGTGATGCAACTAATGAAAAACTGTTTTTT.

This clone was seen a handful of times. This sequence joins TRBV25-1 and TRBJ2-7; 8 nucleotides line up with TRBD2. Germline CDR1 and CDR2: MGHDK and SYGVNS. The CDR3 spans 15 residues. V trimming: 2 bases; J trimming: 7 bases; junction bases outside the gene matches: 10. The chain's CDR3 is CASSERAGRGGEQYF. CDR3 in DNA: TGTGCCAGCAGTGAACGAGCGGGACGGGGGGGGGAGCAGTACTTC.

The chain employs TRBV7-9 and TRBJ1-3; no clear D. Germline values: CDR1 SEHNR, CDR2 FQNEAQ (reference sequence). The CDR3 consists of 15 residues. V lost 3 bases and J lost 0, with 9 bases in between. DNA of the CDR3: TGTGCCAGCAGCTTCAGTCTCGTCTCTGGAAACACCATATATTTT. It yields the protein CASSFSLVSGNTIYF. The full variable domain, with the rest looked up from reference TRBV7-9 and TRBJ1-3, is DTGVSQNPRHKITKRGQNVTFRCDPISEHNRLYWYRQTLGQGPEFLTYFQNEAQLEKSRLLSDRFSAERPKGSFSTLEIQRTEQGDSAMYLCASSFSLVSGNTIYFGEGSWLTVV.

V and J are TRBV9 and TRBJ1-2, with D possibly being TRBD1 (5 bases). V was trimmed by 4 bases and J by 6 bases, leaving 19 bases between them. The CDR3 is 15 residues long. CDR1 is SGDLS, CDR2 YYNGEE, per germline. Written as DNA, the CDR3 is TGTGCCAGCAGCATAGGCGGGACTTCTTTTGATGGCTACACCTTC. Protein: CASSIGGTSFDGYTF.

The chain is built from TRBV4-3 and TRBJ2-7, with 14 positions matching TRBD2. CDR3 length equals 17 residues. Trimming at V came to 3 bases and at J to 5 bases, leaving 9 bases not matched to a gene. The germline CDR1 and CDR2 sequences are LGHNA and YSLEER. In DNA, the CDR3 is TGCGCCAGCAGCCAGGGACTAGCGGGAGCCGGTCGGAACGAGCAGTACTTC. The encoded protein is CASSQGLAGAGRNEQYF.

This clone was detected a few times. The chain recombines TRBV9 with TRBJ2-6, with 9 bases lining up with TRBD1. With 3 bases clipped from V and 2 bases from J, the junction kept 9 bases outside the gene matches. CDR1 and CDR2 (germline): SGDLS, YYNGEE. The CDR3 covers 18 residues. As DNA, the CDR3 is TGTGCCAGCAGCGCATACCCGGGACAGGGAGCTGGGGCCAACGTCCTGACTTTC. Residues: CASSAYPGQGAGANVLTF.

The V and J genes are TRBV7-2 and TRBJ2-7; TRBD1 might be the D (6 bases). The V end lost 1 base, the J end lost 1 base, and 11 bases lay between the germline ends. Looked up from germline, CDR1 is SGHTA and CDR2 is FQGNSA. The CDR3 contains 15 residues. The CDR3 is CASSLDRVTSYEQYF. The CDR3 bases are TGTGCCAGCAGCTTAGACAGGGTTACGTCCTACGAGCAGTACTTC.

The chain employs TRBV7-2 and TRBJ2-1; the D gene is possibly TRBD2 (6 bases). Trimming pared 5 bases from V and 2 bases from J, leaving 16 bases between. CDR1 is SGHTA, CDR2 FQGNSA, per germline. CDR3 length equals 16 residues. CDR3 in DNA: TGTGCCAGCAGCCCGCCCGGGACTCGTACCTACAATGAGCAGTTCTTC. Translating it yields CASSPPGTRTYNEQFF.

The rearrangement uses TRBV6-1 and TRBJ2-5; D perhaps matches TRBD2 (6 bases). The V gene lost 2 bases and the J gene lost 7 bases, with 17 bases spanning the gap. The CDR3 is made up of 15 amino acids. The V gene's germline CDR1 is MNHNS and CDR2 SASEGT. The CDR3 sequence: CASSELASIGGTQYF. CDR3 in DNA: TGTGCCAGCAGTGAACTAGCGTCGATTGGAGGGACCCAGTACTTC.

CDR3 bases: TGTGCCAGCAGCGTAGGAGCCGGACAGGGGGCTACTGAAGCTTTCTTT. Its translation is CASSVGAGQGATEAFF. The chain combines TRBV9 with TRBJ1-1, with 11 bases fitting TRBD1. J was trimmed by 5 bases and V by 0 bases; bases with no gene match: 6. This CDR3 is 16 amino acids long. Germline CDR1 SGDLS, CDR2 YYNGEE. Looking up the rest from reference TRBV9 and TRBJ1-1 gives the full variable domain: DSGVTQTPKHLITATGQRVTLRCSPRSGDLSVYWYQQSLDQGLQFLIQYYNGEERAKGNILERFSAQQFPDLHSELNLSSLELGDSALYFCASSVGAGQGATEAFFGQGTRLTVV.

CDR3 sequence (DNA): TGTGCCATCAGTGAGTCATCAGGAACCTACGAGCAGTACTTC. Protein: CAISESSGTYEQYF. This sequence joins TRBV10-3 and TRBJ2-7; D remains ambiguous. The germline gives CDR1 ENHRY, CDR2 SYGVKD. Between the trimmed V and J ends, which lost 0 bases and 2 bases, there was a span of 8 bases. CDR3 length: 14 residues.

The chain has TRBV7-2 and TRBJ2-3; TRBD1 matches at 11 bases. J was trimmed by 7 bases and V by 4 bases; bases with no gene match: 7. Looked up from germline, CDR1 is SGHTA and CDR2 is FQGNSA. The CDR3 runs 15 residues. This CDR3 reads CASSYGQGALNTQYF. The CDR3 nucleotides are TGTGCCAGCAGCTATGGACAGGGGGCATTAAATACGCAGTATTTT.

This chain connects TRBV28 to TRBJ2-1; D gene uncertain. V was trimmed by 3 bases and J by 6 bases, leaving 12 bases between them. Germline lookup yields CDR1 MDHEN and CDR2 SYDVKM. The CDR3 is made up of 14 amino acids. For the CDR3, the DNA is TGTGCCAGCAGTTTCGGTAGTATGCTCAATGAGCAGTTCTTC. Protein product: CASSFGSMLNEQFF.

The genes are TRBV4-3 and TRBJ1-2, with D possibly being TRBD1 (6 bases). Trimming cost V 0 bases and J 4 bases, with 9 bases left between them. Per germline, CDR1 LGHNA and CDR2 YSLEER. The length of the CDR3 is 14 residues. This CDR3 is CASSQDRGGYGYTF. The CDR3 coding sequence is TGCGCCAGCAGCCAAGATAGGGGGGGCTATGGCTACACCTTC.